This entry concerns a single T cell receptor beta chain. This record belongs to a study of blood T cell repertoires in COVID-19. In the study overall: Samples taken during acute and convalescent COVID-19 were collected in the United States, Italy and Spain. PBMCs, B-cell-depleted T cells, or T cells provided the cDNA or gDNA that made up the material.

The data were produced by immunoSEQ multiplex PCR, yet TCRdb's version contains in-frame clones alone and is incomplete. The sample holds about 200,000 clones, nearly 90% seen once. This clonotype was sampled from a man aged 55 to 70 with active or convalescent COVID-19. Sequenced sample: peripheral blood.

CDR3 sequence reads: CAWSRGGGSHEQYF. CDR3 DNA sequence: TGTGCCTGGTCGAGGGGCGGGGGATCCCACGAGCAGTACTTC. J is TRBJ2-7 and V is TRBV30; TRBD2 agrees at 7 bases. CDR1 is GTSNPN, CDR2 SVGIG, per germline (reference sequence). This CDR3 is 14 amino acids long. V lost 5 bases to trimming and J lost 5 bases; unmatched junction nucleotides: 12.